The rows below give T cell receptor beta chains drawn from one sample of a study of shared clonotypes between healthy human individuals. Sequencing used immunoSEQ multiplex PCR; TCRdb keeps in-frame clones, though not all of them. The table has some 2,000,000 clones, more than 90% seen once. Sample: naive CD4+ T cells sorted from blood. The receptors shown here come from a man aged 18 to 30 in good health. CDR3s include the opening cysteine and the closing phenylalanine or tryptophan. D genes are given only for firm matches. Clone sizes are given selectively: once, few, many, or a class where the clone is expanded.

V gene	J gene	CDR3 length	D gene	clone size	CDR3 protein	CDR3 DNA
TRBV7-9	TRBJ2-3	13	NA	NA	CASSFRGSDTQYF	TGTGCCAGCAGCTTCCGGGGATCAGATACGCAGTATTTT
TRBV10-3	TRBJ2-7	12	NA	NA	CAISTGSYEQYF	TGTGCCATCAGTACGGGGTCCTACGAGCAGTACTTC
TRBV6-5	TRBJ1-1	12	NA	NA	CASRRGRTEAFF	TGTGCCAGCAGGAGAGGGAGGACTGAAGCTTTCTTT
TRBV4-1	TRBJ2-2	15	NA	once	CASSQVGRTTGELFF	TGCGCCAGCAGCCAAGTCGGCCGTACCACCGGGGAGCTGTTTTTT
TRBV6-1	TRBJ1-1	11	TRBD1	NA	CASSDRTEAFF	TGTGCCAGCTCGGACAGGACAGAAGCTTTCTTT
TRBV5-1	TRBJ2-3	14	NA	NA	CASYPTDFTDTQYF	TGCGCCAGTTATCCGACGGATTTCACAGATACGCAGTATTTT
TRBV6-5	TRBJ1-1	16	NA	once	CASSYSAGGDYTEAFF	TGTGCCAGCAGTTACTCGGCGGGAGGGGACTACACTGAAGCTTTCTTT
TRBV6-5	TRBJ1-6	14	NA	NA	CASSWGVEIQPLHF	TGTGCCAGCAGTTGGGGGGTGGAGATTCAACCCCTCCACTTT
TRBV10-3	TRBJ1-6	12	NA	NA	CAISGMEAPLHF	TGTGCCATCTCGGGGATGGAGGCTCCCCTCCACTTT
TRBV30	TRBJ1-1	13	NA	NA	CAWSLQENTEAFF	TGTGCCTGGAGCCTACAGGAAAACACTGAAGCTTTCTTT
TRBV19	TRBJ1-1	14	TRBD1	NA	CASVRQGLGTEAFF	TGTGCCAGTGTACGACAGGGGCTGGGCACTGAAGCTTTCTTT
TRBV7-6	TRBJ2-1	17	TRBD2	NA	CASSLPPETSGIREQFF	TGTGCCAGCAGCTTACCGCCGGAGACTAGCGGGATAAGAGAGCAGTTCTTC
TRBV5-4	TRBJ1-2	15	TRBD1	NA	CASSVMGQGDYGYTF	TGTGCCAGCAGCGTGATGGGACAGGGGGACTATGGCTACACCTTC
TRBV10-2	TRBJ2-7	14	NA	NA	CASSETGISYEQYF	TGCGCCAGCAGTGAAACAGGGATCTCCTACGAGCAGTACTTC
TRBV5-5	TRBJ2-7	14	TRBD2	NA	CASSLTSGVYEQYF	TGTGCCAGCAGCTTGACTAGCGGGGTCTACGAGCAGTACTTC
TRBV5-1	TRBJ2-7	15	TRBD2	NA	CASSSTSGGSYEQYF	TGCGCCAGCAGCTCCACTAGCGGGGGTTCCTACGAGCAGTACTTC
TRBV7-9	TRBJ1-1	14	NA	NA	CASSLGTGIAEAFF	TGTGCCAGCAGCTTAGGTACGGGTATCGCTGAAGCTTTCTTT
TRBV30	TRBJ2-3	13	NA	NA	CAWSVGATDTQYF	TGTGCCTGGAGTGTAGGGGCGACAGATACGCAGTATTTT
TRBV5-1	TRBJ1-2	14	NA	NA	CASSLEVGAYGYTF	TGCGCCAGCAGCTTGGAGGTGGGGGCCTATGGCTACACCTTC
TRBV10-1	TRBJ2-3	14	TRBD1	NA	CASGTGVSTDTQYF	TGCGCCAGCGGGACAGGTGTTAGCACAGATACGCAGTATTTT
TRBV6-5	TRBJ2-5	14	TRBD2	NA	CASRGGLAPETQYF	TGTGCCAGCAGGGGGGGACTAGCACCTGAGACCCAGTACTTC
TRBV2	TRBJ2-3	15	NA	NA	CASSERGISTDTQYF	TGTGCCAGCAGTGAGAGGGGAATTAGCACAGATACGCAGTATTTT
TRBV6-6	TRBJ2-4	15	NA	NA	CASSYESLAKNIQYF	TGTGCCAGCAGTTACGAGTCTTTAGCCAAAAACATTCAGTACTTC
TRBV5-1	TRBJ2-3	17	TRBD2	NA	CASSLSPRASGEDTQYF	TGCGCCAGCAGCTTGTCCCCCCGGGCCAGCGGGGAAGATACGCAGTATTTT
TRBV10-3	TRBJ1-1	14	NA	NA	CAIRFGTTNTEAFF	TGTGCCATCAGATTCGGGACAACTAACACTGAAGCTTTCTTT
TRBV9	TRBJ2-5	16	NA	NA	CASSVVGWDRQETQYF	TGTGCCAGCAGCGTAGTAGGATGGGACCGACAAGAGACCCAGTACTTC
TRBV9	TRBJ1-5	16	TRBD1	once	CASSKLQDRGSQPQHF	TGTGCCAGCAGCAAACTCCAGGACAGGGGTTCTCAGCCCCAGCATTTT
TRBV7-2	TRBJ1-3	15	NA	NA	CASSPGSSSGNTIYF	TGTGCCAGCAGCCCGGGGAGCAGCTCTGGAAACACCATATATTTT
TRBV19	TRBJ2-7	15	TRBD1	NA	CASSSTGQHIYEQYF	TGTGCCAGTAGTTCCACGGGACAGCATATCTACGAGCAGTACTTC
TRBV7-9	TRBJ1-3	19	TRBD1	NA	CASSSATGLTGRSGNTIYF	TGTGCCAGCAGCTCAGCGACAGGGCTCACCGGTCGGTCGGGAAACACCATATATTTT
TRBV7-8	TRBJ1-6	14	NA	NA	CASSLDGNFSPLHF	TGTGCCAGCAGCCTAGACGGGAACTTTTCACCCCTCCACTTT
TRBV21-1	TRBJ2-5	14	NA	NA	CASSKGEGEETQYF	TGTGCCAGCAGCAAAGGGGAGGGGGAAGAGACCCAGTACTTC
TRBV5-4	TRBJ2-1	16	TRBD1	NA	CASSQYGQGWRNEQFF	TGTGCCAGCAGCCAGTACGGACAGGGGTGGCGCAATGAGCAGTTCTTC
TRBV6-1	TRBJ1-5	14	NA	NA	CASSSQTSNQPQHF	TGTGCCAGCAGTTCGCAGACGAGCAATCAGCCCCAGCATTTT
TRBV7-2	TRBJ2-1	12	NA	NA	CASSPQDVVQFF	TGTGCCAGCAGCCCTCAGGACGTGGTGCAGTTCTTC
TRBV5-1	TRBJ1-6	14	NA	NA	CASSLAAANSPLHF	TGCGCCAGCAGCTTGGCTGCAGCTAATTCACCCCTCCACTTT
TRBV28	TRBJ2-3	13	NA	NA	CASIEGRSDTQYF	TGTGCCAGCATTGAGGGCCGCTCAGATACGCAGTATTTT
TRBV11-3	TRBJ2-1	14	TRBD2	NA	CASSSGLAYNEQFF	TGTGCCAGCAGCTCGGGACTAGCATACAATGAGCAGTTCTTC
TRBV2	TRBJ2-1	18	TRBD2	NA	CASSERRLAASSYNEQFF	TGTGCCAGCAGTGAAAGAAGGCTAGCGGCTAGCTCCTACAATGAGCAGTTCTTC
TRBV6-5	TRBJ2-7	14	TRBD1	NA	CASSRGTGVREQYF	TGTGCCAGCAGTAGGGGGACAGGGGTTCGCGAGCAGTACTTC
TRBV20-1	TRBJ2-3	11	NA	NA	CSARNPDTQYF	TGCAGTGCTAGAAATCCGGATACGCAGTATTTT
TRBV18	TRBJ1-1	12	NA	NA	CASSPGYTEAFF	TGTGCCAGCTCACCAGGATACACTGAAGCTTTCTTT
TRBV19	TRBJ1-5	16	NA	NA	CASTSLEGRGNQPQHF	TGTGCCAGTACCTCCCTGGAGGGGAGAGGCAATCAGCCCCAGCATTTT
TRBV28	TRBJ1-1	15	NA	NA	CASSSPQGKNTEAFF	TGTGCCAGCAGTTCTCCCCAGGGGAAGAACACTGAAGCTTTCTTT
TRBV30	TRBJ2-5	11	NA	NA	CAWATEETQYF	TGTGCCTGGGCGACAGAAGAGACCCAGTACTTC
TRBV5-1	TRBJ2-3	15	TRBD2	NA	CASSQGGLAGDTQYF	TGCGCCAGCAGCCAAGGAGGACTAGCGGGAGATACGCAGTATTTT
TRBV11-3	TRBJ2-6	17	NA	NA	CASSLGGTNSGANVLTF	TGTGCCAGCAGCTTAGGTGGGACAAACTCTGGGGCCAACGTCCTGACTTTC
TRBV6-5	TRBJ2-7	15	TRBD2	NA	CASSTTSGGGREQYF	TGTGCCAGCAGTACAACTAGCGGGGGGGGGCGCGAGCAGTACTTC
TRBV21-1	TRBJ2-2	17	NA	NA	CASSKEVADRLTGELFF	TGTGCCAGCAGCAAGGAAGTGGCGGACAGACTCACCGGGGAGCTGTTTTTT
TRBV5-5	TRBJ2-1	16	TRBD2	once	CASSLSGRAAVGEQFF	TGTGCCAGCAGCTTGAGCGGGAGGGCCGCGGTAGGGGAGCAGTTCTTC
TRBV9	TRBJ2-2	14	TRBD1	NA	CASSRQGAIGELFF	TGTGCCAGCAGCAGACAGGGGGCGATCGGGGAGCTGTTTTTT
TRBV2	TRBJ2-2	15	NA	NA	CASSELGTPTGELFF	TGTGCCAGCAGTGAGCTAGGGACTCCCACCGGGGAGCTGTTTTTT
TRBV28	TRBJ1-5	15	TRBD1	NA	CASSRGTGGNQPQHF	TGTGCCAGCAGTCGCGGGACAGGGGGCAATCAGCCCCAGCATTTT